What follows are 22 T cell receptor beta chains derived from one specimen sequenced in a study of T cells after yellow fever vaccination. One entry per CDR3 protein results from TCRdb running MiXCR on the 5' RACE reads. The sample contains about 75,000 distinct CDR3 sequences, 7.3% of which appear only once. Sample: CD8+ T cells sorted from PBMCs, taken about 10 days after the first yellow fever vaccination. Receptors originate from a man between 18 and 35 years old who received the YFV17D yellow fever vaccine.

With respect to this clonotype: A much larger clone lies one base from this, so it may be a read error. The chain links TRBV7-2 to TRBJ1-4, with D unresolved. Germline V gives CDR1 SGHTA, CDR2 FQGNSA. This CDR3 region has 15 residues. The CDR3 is CASSLGIQGDENLFF. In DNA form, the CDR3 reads TGTGCCAGCAGCTTAGGGATACAAGGAGACGAAAACCTGTTTTTT.

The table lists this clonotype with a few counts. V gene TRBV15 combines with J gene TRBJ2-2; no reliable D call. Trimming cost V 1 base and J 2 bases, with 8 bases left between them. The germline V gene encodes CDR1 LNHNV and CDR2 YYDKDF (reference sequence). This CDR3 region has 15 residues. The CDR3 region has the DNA TGTGCCACCAGCAGAGGACAAGGAAACACCGGGGAGCTGTTTTTT. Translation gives CATSRGQGNTGELFF.

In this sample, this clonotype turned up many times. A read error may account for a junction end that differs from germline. CDR3 sequence (DNA): TGTGCCAGCAGTTTGGGAGGGAAGGGTGGCTTC. Its translation is CASSLGGKGGF. The gene calls are TRBV12-3 or TRBV12-4 and TRBJ2-1; 7 bases align to TRBD2. CDR3 length equals 11 residues.

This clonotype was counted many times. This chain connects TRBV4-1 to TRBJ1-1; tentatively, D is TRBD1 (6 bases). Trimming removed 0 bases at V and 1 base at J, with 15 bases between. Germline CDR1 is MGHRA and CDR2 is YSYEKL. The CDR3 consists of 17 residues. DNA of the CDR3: TGCGCCAGCAGCCAAGAGGCGCCCGGGGGGCGGAACACTGAAGCTTTCTTT. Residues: CASSQEAPGGRNTEAFF.

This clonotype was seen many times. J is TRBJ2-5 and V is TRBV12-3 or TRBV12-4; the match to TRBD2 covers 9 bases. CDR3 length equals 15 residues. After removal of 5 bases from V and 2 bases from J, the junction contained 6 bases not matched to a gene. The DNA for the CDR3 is TGTGCCAGCAGTCCCCCCAGCGGGGGGCAAGAGACCCAGTACTTC. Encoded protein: CASSPPSGGQETQYF.

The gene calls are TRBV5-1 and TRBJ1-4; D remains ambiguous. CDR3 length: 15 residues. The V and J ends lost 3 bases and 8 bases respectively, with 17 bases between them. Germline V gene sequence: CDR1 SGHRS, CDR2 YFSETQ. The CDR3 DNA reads TGCGCCAGCAGCTGGAAGGGAGGGAATAGAGAAAAACTGTTTTTT. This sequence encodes CASSWKGGNREKLFF.

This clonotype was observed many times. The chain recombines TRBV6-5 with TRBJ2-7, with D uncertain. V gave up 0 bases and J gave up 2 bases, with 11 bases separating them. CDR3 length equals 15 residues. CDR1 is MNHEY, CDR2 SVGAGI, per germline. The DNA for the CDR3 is TGTGCCAGCAGTTACTCGCCTCTACGACCCTACGAGCAGTACTTC. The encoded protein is CASSYSPLRPYEQYF.

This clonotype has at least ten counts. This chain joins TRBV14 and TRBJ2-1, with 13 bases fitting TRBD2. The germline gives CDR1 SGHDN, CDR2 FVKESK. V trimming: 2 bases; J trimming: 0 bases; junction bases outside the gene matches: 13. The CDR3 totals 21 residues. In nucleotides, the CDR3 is TGTGCCAGCAGCCAATCCACATTCGGACTAGCGGGGGCGAACTCCTACAATGAGCAGTTCTTC. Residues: CASSQSTFGLAGANSYNEQFF.

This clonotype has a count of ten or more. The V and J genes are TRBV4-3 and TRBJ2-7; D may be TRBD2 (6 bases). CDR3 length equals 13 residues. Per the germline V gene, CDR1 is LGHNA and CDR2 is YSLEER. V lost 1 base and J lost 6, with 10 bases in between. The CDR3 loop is CASSQGDGGEQYF. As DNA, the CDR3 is TGCGCCAGCAGCCAAGGAGACGGGGGCGAGCAGTACTTC.

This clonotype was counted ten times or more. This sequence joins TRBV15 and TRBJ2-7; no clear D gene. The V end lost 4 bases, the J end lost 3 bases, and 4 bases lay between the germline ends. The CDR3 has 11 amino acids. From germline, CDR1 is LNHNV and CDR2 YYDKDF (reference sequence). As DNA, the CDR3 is TGTGCCACCAGCACGGGCTACGAGCAGTACTTC. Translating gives CATSTGYEQYF.

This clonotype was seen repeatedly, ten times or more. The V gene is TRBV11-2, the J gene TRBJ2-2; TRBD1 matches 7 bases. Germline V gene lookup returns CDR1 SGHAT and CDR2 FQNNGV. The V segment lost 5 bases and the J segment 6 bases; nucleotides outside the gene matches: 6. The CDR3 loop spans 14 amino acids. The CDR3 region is CASSILTGPGELFF. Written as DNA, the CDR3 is TGTGCCAGCAGCATACTGACAGGGCCCGGGGAGCTGTTTTTT.

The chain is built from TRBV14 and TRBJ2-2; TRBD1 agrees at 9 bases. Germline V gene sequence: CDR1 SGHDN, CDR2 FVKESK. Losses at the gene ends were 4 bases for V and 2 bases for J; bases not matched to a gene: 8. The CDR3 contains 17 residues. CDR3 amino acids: CASSRFGTGLNTGELFF. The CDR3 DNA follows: TGTGCCAGCAGCCGATTCGGGACAGGGCTAAACACCGGGGAGCTGTTTTTT.

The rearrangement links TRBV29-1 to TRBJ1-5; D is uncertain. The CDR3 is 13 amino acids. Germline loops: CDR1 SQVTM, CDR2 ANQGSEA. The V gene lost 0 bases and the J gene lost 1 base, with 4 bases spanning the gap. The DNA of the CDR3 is TGCAGCGTTGAAGACGGGAGCAATCAGCCCCAGCATTTT. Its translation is CSVEDGSNQPQHF.

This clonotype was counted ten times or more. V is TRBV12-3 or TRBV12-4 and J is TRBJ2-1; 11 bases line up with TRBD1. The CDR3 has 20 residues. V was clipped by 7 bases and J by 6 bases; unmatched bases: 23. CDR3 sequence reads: CASKPEGTGGVHIRGNEQFF. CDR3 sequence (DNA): TGTGCCAGCAAACCCGAGGGGACAGGGGGGGTCCATATTCGTGGCAATGAGCAGTTCTTC.

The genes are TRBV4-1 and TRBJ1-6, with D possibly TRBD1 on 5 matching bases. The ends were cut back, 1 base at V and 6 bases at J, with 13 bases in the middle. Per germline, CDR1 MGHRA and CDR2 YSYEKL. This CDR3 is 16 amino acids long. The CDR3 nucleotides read TGCGCCAGCAGCCAAGTTCTGGACAACCGTAATTCACCCCTCCACTTT. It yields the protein CASSQVLDNRNSPLHF.

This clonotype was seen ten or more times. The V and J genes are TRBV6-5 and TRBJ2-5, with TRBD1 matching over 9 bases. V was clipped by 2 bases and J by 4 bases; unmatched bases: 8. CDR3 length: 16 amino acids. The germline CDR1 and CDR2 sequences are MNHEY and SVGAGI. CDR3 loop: CASSYRTGERPETQYF. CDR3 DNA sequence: TGTGCCAGCAGTTACCGGACAGGGGAGAGGCCAGAGACCCAGTACTTC.

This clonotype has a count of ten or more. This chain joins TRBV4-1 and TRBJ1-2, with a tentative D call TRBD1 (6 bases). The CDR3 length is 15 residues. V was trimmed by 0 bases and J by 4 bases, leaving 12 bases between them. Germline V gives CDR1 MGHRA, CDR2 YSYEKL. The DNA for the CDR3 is TGCGCCAGCAGCCAAGAAGGAAAGGGGGGCTATGGCTACACCTTC. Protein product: CASSQEGKGGYGYTF.

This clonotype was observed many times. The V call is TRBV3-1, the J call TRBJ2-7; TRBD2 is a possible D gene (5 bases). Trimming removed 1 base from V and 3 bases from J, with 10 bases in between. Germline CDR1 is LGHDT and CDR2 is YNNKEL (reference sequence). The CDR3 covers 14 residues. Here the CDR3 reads CASSQGSGNYEQYV. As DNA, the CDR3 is TGTGCCAGCAGCCAAGGGTCGGGGAACTACGAGCAGTACGTC.

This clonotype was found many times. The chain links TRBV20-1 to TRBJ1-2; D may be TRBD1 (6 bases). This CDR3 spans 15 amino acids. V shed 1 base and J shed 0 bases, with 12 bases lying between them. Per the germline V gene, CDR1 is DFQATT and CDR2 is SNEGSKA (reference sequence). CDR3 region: CSARAPGATNYGYTF. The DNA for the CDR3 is TGCAGTGCTAGAGCCCCAGGGGCAACTAACTATGGCTACACCTTC.

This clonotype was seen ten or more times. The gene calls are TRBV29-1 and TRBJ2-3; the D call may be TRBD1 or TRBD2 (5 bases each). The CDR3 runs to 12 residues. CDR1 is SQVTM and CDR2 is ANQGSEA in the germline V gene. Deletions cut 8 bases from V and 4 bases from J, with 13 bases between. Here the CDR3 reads CSLTLGADTQYF. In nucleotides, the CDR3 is TGCAGCCTAACCTTGGGGGCAGATACGCAGTATTTT.

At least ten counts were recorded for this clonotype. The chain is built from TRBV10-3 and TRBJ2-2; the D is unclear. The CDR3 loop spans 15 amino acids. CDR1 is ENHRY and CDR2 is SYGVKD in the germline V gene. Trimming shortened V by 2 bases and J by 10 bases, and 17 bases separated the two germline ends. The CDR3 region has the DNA TGTGCCATCAGTGAGCCGGGCGTGGCAGGTGCGGAGCTGTTTTTT. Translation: CAISEPGVAGAELFF.

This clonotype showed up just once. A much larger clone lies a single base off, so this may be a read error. CDR3 bases: TGTGCCAGCAGTGAACCAGCTAATGAGCAGTTCTTC. Translation gives CASSEPANEQFF. The chain has TRBV6-1 and TRBJ2-1; D not certain. The CDR3 runs to 12 residues. CDR1 and CDR2 (germline): MNHNS, SASEGT. V lost 2 bases and J 7 bases, leaving 6 bases between the germline ends.